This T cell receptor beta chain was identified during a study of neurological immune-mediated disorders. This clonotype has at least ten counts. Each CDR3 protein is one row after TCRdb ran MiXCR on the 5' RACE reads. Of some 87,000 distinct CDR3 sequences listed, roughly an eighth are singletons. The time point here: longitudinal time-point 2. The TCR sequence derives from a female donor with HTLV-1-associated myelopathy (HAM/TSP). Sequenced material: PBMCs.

The CDR3 sequence: CASSWGTSTDTQYF. In nucleotides, the CDR3 is TGCGCCAGCAGCTGGGGCACGAGCACAGATACGCAGTATTTT. The V call is TRBV5-1, the J call TRBJ2-3; a weak D match, TRBD1 (5 bases). The CDR3 is 14 residues long. CDR1 is SGHRS and CDR2 is YFSETQ in the germline V gene. Trimming shortened V by 3 bases and J by 0 bases, and 8 bases separated the two germline ends.